The 29 T cell receptor beta chains reported below all come from one sample, sequenced in a study of T-cell memory formation after mild COVID-19. TCRdb ran MiXCR on the 5' RACE reads and lists one entry per CDR3 protein. Here the sample spans roughly 190,000 distinct CDR3 sequences, over 9.5% being singletons. The specimen was PBMCs or a T cell subset sorted from them (not recorded which). The receptor set was obtained from a man between 18 and 29 years old who had mild COVID-19 (a few samples of this study predate the infection). Cell type and time point are not known.

CDR3 nucleotide sequence: TGTGCCAGCACGCATGAGAGGGCCATAGATACGCCCGGGGAGCTGTTTTTT. Protein: CASTHERAIDTPGELFF. The chain combines TRBV2 with TRBJ2-2, with D possibly being TRBD2 (5 bases). The V end lost 7 bases, the J end lost 6 bases, and 24 bases lay between the germline ends. Germline CDR1 reads SNHLY; CDR2 reads FYNNEI. The CDR3 has 17 amino acids.

This clonotype was seen only a few times. V usage is TRBV2 and J usage is TRBJ2-6, with D hard to call. The CDR3 is made up of 18 amino acids. Germline CDR1 SNHLY, CDR2 FYNNEI. The V end was cut by 6 bases, the J end by 0 bases, with 18 bases between. CDR3 loop: CASSPGPPRASGANVLTF. The CDR3 bases are TGTGCCAGCAGCCCCGGGCCACCAAGGGCCTCTGGGGCCAACGTCCTGACTTTC.

About this clonotype: The germline gene is not matched at one end of the junction; a read error may be the cause. This chain joins TRBV5-1 and TRBJ2-5, with a weak D call TRBD2 (6 bases). The CDR3 length is 15 residues. Looked up from germline, CDR1 is SGHRS and CDR2 is YFSETQ. The CDR3: CARSLAGTSQETQYF. The CDR3 DNA is TGCGCCAGAAGCTTGGCGGGGACGTCCCAAGAGACCCAGTACTTC.

Ten or more counts support this clonotype. The V and J genes are TRBV5-4 and TRBJ2-3; TRBD2 aligns across 14 bases. V dropped 4 bases and J dropped 7; count of bases not matched to a gene: 5. Per the germline V gene, CDR1 is SGHNT and CDR2 is YYREEE (reference sequence). The CDR3 sequence is 15 residues long. CDR3 amino acids: CASSAGTSGGNTQYF. Written as DNA, the CDR3 is TGTGCCAGCAGCGCCGGGACTAGCGGGGGTAATACGCAGTATTTT.

This clonotype was seen a few times. This chain links TRBV18 with TRBJ2-7; the D gene is possibly TRBD2 (6 bases). Germline CDR1 KGHSH, CDR2 LQKENI. This CDR3 comprises 16 residues. The V gene lost 3 bases and the J gene lost 3 bases, with 18 bases spanning the gap. CDR3 nucleotide sequence: TGTGCCAGCTCACCTGGAGGGCCGAGGGTAGGCTACGAGCAGTACTTC. Amino acid sequence: CASSPGGPRVGYEQYF.

The rearrangement joins TRBV28 to TRBJ1-5; 8 positions match TRBD1. Germline V gene data show CDR1 as MDHEN and CDR2 as SYDVKM. This CDR3 has 14 residues. J gave up 3 bases and V 7 bases, and 5 bases lay outside the gene matches. CDR3 nucleotide sequence: TGTGCCAGCACCCGGACAGGGTACAATCAGCCCCAGCATTTT. This translates into CASTRTGYNQPQHF.

The table lists this clonotype with a few counts. The genes are TRBV7-3 and TRBJ1-1; 7 bases align to TRBD1. Trimming removed 2 bases from V and 1 base from J; junction bases left unmatched: 4. CDR3 length: 15 amino acids. Germline V gene sequence: CDR1 SGHTA, CDR2 FQGTGA. The CDR3 reads CASSLVSGGNTEAFF. The DNA for the CDR3 is TGTGCCAGCAGCTTAGTTTCAGGGGGGAACACTGAAGCTTTCTTT.

The rearrangement joins TRBV5-4 to TRBJ2-5; either TRBD1 or TRBD2 may supply D (5 bases each). The V end lost 0 bases, the J end lost 4 bases, and 13 bases lay between the germline ends. The germline gives CDR1 SGHNT, CDR2 YYREEE (reference sequence). The CDR3 spans 15 residues. CDR3 nucleotide sequence: TGTGCCAGCAGCTTGGAAGAGGGGATACGAGAGACCCAGTACTTC. Protein sequence: CASSLEEGIRETQYF. The variable domain in full, with the rest retrieved from reference TRBV5-4 and TRBJ2-5, is ETGVTQSPTHLIKTRGQQVTLRCSSQSGHNTVSWYQQALGQGPQFIFQYYREEENGRGNFPPRFSGLQFPNYSSELNVNALELDDSALYLCASSLEEGIRETQYFGPGTRLLVL.

This clonotype was counted only a few times. The chain employs TRBV28 and TRBJ2-2; D call uncertain. CDR3 length equals 14 residues. Trimming pared 3 bases from V and 1 base from J, leaving 6 bases between. Germline CDR1 and CDR2: MDHEN and SYDVKM. The CDR3, as DNA: TGTGCCAGCAGTTTTTGGGGGAACACCGGGGAGCTGTTTTTT. Protein product: CASSFWGNTGELFF.

A few counts support this clonotype. The chain combines TRBV7-8 with TRBJ1-3, with D hard to call. The CDR3 is 14 residues long. Germline CDR1 is SGHVS and CDR2 is FQNEAQ. V gave up 5 bases and J gave up 4 bases, with 12 bases separating them. Written as DNA, the CDR3 is TGTGCCAGCAGCCGACCAGAGAGAGGAAACACCATATATTTT. It specifies CASSRPERGNTIYF.

The chain carries TRBV7-2 and TRBJ2-5; D is unclear. Germline V lookup: CDR1 SGHTA, CDR2 FQGNSA. This CDR3 has 15 amino acids. With 2 bases removed from V and 7 bases from J, the gap between germline ends came to 17 bases. For the CDR3, the DNA is TGTGCCAGCAGCTTAAGTCGTCCACCCTCGGGGACCCAGTACTTC. Protein product: CASSLSRPPSGTQYF.

This clonotype was observed at least ten times. The genes are TRBV7-9 and TRBJ1-2; 8 nucleotides line up with TRBD1. Germline values: CDR1 SEHNR, CDR2 FQNEAQ (reference sequence). V lost 6 bases to trimming and J lost 8 bases; unmatched junction nucleotides: 5. The CDR3 is made up of 12 amino acids. CDR3 amino acids: CASRDRVEGYTF. CDR3 sequence (DNA): TGTGCCAGCAGGGACAGGGTTGAGGGCTACACCTTC.

The chain carries TRBV5-1 and TRBJ1-1; D unresolved. Trimming cost V 4 bases and J 9 bases, with 16 bases left between them. Germline V gene data show CDR1 as SGHRS and CDR2 as YFSETQ. The CDR3 consists of 13 residues. The CDR3 DNA is TGCGCCAGCAGCACTATGGACCCGAAACAAGCTTTCTTT. This translates into CASSTMDPKQAFF.

The CDR3 is CASSPRGRANTEAFF. The CDR3 nucleotides are TGCGCCAGCAGCCCCCGTGGACGGGCGAACACTGAAGCTTTCTTT. The chain combines TRBV5-1 with TRBJ1-1; the D is unclear. Trimming removed 4 bases from V and 1 base from J, with 14 bases in between. This CDR3 region has 15 residues. CDR1 and CDR2 from the germline V gene are SGHRS and YFSETQ.

This chain joins TRBV5-6 and TRBJ2-5; D gene unclear. The CDR3 covers 14 residues. Trimming took off 3 bases at V and 3 bases at J, with 12 bases between the two ends. Germline CDR1 and CDR2: SGHDT and YYEEEE. This chain's CDR3 is CASSSLSWKETQYF. The CDR3 DNA sequence: TGTGCCAGCAGCTCCTTATCCTGGAAAGAGACCCAGTACTTC.

The chain links TRBV7-9 to TRBJ2-5; possible D gene TRBD2, 6 bases. The CDR3 totals 14 residues. In germline, CDR1 is SEHNR, CDR2 FQNEAQ (reference sequence). Deletions cut 4 bases from V and 2 bases from J, with 11 bases between. In DNA form, the CDR3 reads TGTGCCAGCAGCTCCCCTAGCGCGCAAGAGACCCAGTACTTC. It specifies CASSSPSAQETQYF. Full variable domain (rest looked up from reference TRBV7-9 and TRBJ2-5): DTGVSQNPRHKITKRGQNVTFRCDPISEHNRLYWYRQTLGQGPEFLTYFQNEAQLEKSRLLSDRFSAERPKGSFSTLEIQRTEQGDSAMYLCASSSPSAQETQYFGPGTRLLVL.

The table lists this clonotype with a few counts. CDR3 nucleotides: TGTGCCTGGAGTGGCATCCCCGGGCCGAACTATGGCTACACCTTC. Residues: CAWSGIPGPNYGYTF. The rearrangement links TRBV30 to TRBJ1-2; unclear D gene. The CDR3 length is 15 residues. Germline CDR1 reads GTSNPN; CDR2 reads SVGIG (reference sequence). Between the trimmed V and J ends, which lost 1 base and 2 bases, there was a span of 14 bases.

This clonotype was recorded at least ten times. The chain couples TRBV20-1 to TRBJ2-2; the D is unclear. CDR1 and CDR2 (germline): DFQATT, SNEGSKA (reference sequence). The CDR3 length is 13 residues. V was clipped by 2 bases and J by 7 bases, with 11 bases between them. This CDR3 is CSARLTASGELFF. CDR3 nucleotides: TGCAGTGCTAGATTGACCGCTAGCGGGGAGCTGTTTTTT.

The chain is built from TRBV14 and TRBJ2-2, with D possibly called TRBD1 or TRBD2 (5 bases each). With 4 bases removed from V and 4 bases from J, the gap between germline ends came to 16 bases. Per the germline V gene, CDR1 is SGHDN and CDR2 is FVKESK. The CDR3 runs to 16 residues. For the CDR3, the DNA is TGTGCCAGCAGCCTCCCGGTGGGACGGGGCACCGGGGAGCTGTTTTTT. It encodes CASSLPVGRGTGELFF.

This clonotype showed up just a few times. V is TRBV7-9 and J is TRBJ1-2; TRBD1 matches 11 bases. The V and J ends lost 0 bases and 4 bases, in that order; junction bases with no gene match: 10. The CDR3 is 18 residues long. In germline, CDR1 is SEHNR, CDR2 FQNEAQ (reference sequence). The CDR3 nucleotides are TGTGCCAGCAGCTTAGCCCGTGGGACAGGGGGTCGGGTCTATGGCTACACCTTC. As protein: CASSLARGTGGRVYGYTF.

V gene TRBV3-1 combines with J gene TRBJ1-2; D unresolved. Trimming pared 6 bases from V and 7 bases from J, leaving 15 bases between. In germline, CDR1 is LGHDT, CDR2 YNNKEL (reference sequence). The CDR3 loop spans 13 amino acids. The CDR3 DNA is TGTGCCAGCAGTATTCCGCAGGCCTCTGGCTACACCTTC. It codes for CASSIPQASGYTF.

In its sample, this clonotype was seen a few times. The chain is built from TRBV5-1 and TRBJ1-6; TRBD1 is a possible D gene (5 bases). Trimming removed 0 bases from V and 7 bases from J, with 14 bases in between. This CDR3 region has 16 residues. Per the germline V gene, CDR1 is SGHRS and CDR2 is YFSETQ. The DNA of the CDR3 is TGCGCCAGCAGCTTGGATGCGGGGCTTGGGAATTCACCCCTCCACTTT. The encoded protein is CASSLDAGLGNSPLHF.

This clonotype was picked up many times. The rearrangement uses TRBV28 and TRBJ2-7; 8 nucleotides agree with TRBD1. The trim removed 6 bases at V and 3 bases at J, leaving 7 bases unmatched. The germline gives CDR1 MDHEN, CDR2 SYDVKM. The CDR3 extends over 14 amino acids. This chain's CDR3 is CASSPGQDIYEQYV. For the CDR3, the DNA is TGTGCCAGCAGCCCGGGACAGGATATCTACGAGCAGTACGTC.

This clonotype was found once. This chain uses TRBV5-1 with TRBJ2-5; no clear D. The germline V gene encodes CDR1 SGHRS and CDR2 YFSETQ. The CDR3 covers 13 residues. Trimming left V 5 bases short and J 5 bases short, with 13 bases between. This chain's CDR3 is CASRAAVLETQYF. The DNA of the CDR3 is TGCGCCAGCAGAGCCGCCGTGCTGGAGACCCAGTACTTC.

This chain uses TRBV7-2 with TRBJ2-4; TRBD2 agrees at 12 bases. CDR3 length: 16 residues. The J segment lost 2 bases and the V segment lost 5 bases, leaving 4 bases of the junction unmatched. CDR1 is SGHTA, CDR2 FQGNSA, per germline. For the CDR3, the DNA is TGTGCCAGCAGCCTGACTAGCGGGGGCTCCAAAAACATTCAGTACTTC. Translating it yields CASSLTSGGSKNIQYF.

The J gene is TRBJ1-1, the V gene TRBV5-1, with no clear D. Per the germline V gene, CDR1 is SGHRS and CDR2 is YFSETQ. There are 15 residues in the CDR3. V was shortened by 4 bases and J by 1 base, with 14 bases between the two germline ends. CDR3 DNA: TGCGCCAGCAGCAATGGACCGACTGAGAACACTGAAGCTTTCTTT. This codes for CASSNGPTENTEAFF.

This chain connects TRBV7-9 to TRBJ2-1, with TRBD2 as a possible D gene (5 bases). Trimming removed 3 bases at V and 7 bases at J, with 13 bases between. Germline loops: CDR1 SEHNR, CDR2 FQNEAQ (reference sequence). The CDR3 sequence is 14 residues long. As DNA, the CDR3 is TGTGCCAGCAGCTTGAGGGCCTCGGGGAATGAGCAGTTCTTC. Its protein is CASSLRASGNEQFF.

This clonotype showed up many times. The V gene is TRBV5-1, the J gene TRBJ2-3, with 10 bases lining up with TRBD1. Germline loops: CDR1 SGHRS, CDR2 YFSETQ. The CDR3 has 16 residues. V shed 0 bases and J 1 base; nucleotides not matched to a gene: 2. Written as DNA, the CDR3 is TGCGCCAGCAGCTTGGGGGGGACAGGGGGCACAGATACGCAGTATTTT. Amino acids: CASSLGGTGGTDTQYF.

This clonotype was observed many times. J is TRBJ2-7 and V is TRBV20-1; D is unresolved. This CDR3 contains 15 residues. Between the trimmed V and J ends, which lost 1 base and 2 bases, there was a span of 15 bases. The V gene's germline CDR1 is DFQATT and CDR2 SNEGSKA (reference sequence). CDR3 residues: CSARGSTANPYEQYF. CDR3 in DNA: TGCAGTGCTAGAGGGTCGACCGCTAACCCCTACGAGCAGTACTTC.